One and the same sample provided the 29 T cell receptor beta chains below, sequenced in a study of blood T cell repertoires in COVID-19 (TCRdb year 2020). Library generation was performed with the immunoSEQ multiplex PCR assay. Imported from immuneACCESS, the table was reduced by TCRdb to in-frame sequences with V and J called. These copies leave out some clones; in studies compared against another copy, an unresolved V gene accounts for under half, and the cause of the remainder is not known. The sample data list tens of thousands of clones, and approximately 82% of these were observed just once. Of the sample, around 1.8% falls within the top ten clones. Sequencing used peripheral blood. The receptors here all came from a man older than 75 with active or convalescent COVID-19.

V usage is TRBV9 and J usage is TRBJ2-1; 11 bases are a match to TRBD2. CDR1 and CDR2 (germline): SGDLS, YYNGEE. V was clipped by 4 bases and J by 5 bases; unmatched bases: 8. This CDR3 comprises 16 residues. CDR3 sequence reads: CASSPSTSGVDNEQFF. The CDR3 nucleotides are TGTGCCAGCAGCCCTTCGACTAGCGGGGTTGACAATGAGCAGTTCTTC.

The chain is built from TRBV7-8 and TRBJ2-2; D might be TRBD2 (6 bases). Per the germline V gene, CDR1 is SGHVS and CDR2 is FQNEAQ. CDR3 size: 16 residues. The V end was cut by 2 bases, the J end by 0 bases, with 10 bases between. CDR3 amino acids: CASSLNGGANTGELFF. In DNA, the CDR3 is TGTGCCAGCAGCTTAAACGGCGGGGCGAACACCGGGGAGCTGTTTTTT. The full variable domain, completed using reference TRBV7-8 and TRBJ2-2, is GAGVSQSPRYKVAKRGQDVALRCDPISGHVSLFWYQQALGQGPEFLTYFQNEAQLDKSGLPSDRFFAERPEGSVSTLKIQRTQQEDSAVYLCASSLNGGANTGELFFGEGSRLTVL.

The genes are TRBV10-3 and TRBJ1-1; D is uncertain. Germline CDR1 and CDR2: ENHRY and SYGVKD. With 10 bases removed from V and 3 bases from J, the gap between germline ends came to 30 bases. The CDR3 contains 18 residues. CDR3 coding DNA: TGTGCCACAAAACCGGGAATAGCGACCCGAGGGTCGGACACTGAAGCTTTCTTT. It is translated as CATKPGIATRGSDTEAFF.

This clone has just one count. CDR3 sequence: CASSQRGTPDNEQFF. CDR3 DNA: TGTGCCAGCAGCCAAAGGGGAACGCCTGACAATGAGCAGTTCTTC. The rearrangement uses TRBV3-1 (or the pseudogene TRBV3-2) and TRBJ2-1; possible D gene TRBD1, 5 bases. V was cut by 2 bases and J by 5 bases, with 13 bases left in between. CDR1 is LGHDT, CDR2 YNNKEL, per germline (reference sequence). The CDR3 runs 15 residues.

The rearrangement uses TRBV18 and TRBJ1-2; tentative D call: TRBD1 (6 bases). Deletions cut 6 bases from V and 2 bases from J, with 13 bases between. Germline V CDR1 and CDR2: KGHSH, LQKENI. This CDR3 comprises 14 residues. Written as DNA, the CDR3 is TGTGCCAGCTCCCCCGGGGGGCAAAACTATGGCTACACCTTC. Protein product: CASSPGGQNYGYTF.

CDR3 bases: TGTGCCAGTAGTGCCAGGGGGTTTGGAGAACGCAATCAGCCCCAGCATTTT. Translated, it gives CASSARGFGERNQPQHF. The chain is built from TRBV19 and TRBJ1-5, with 7 nucleotides matching TRBD1. This CDR3 spans 17 amino acids. J gave up 2 bases and V 5 bases, and 12 bases lay outside the gene matches. Germline lookup yields CDR1 LNHDA and CDR2 SQIVND (reference sequence). The full variable domain, completed using reference TRBV19 and TRBJ1-5, is DGGITQSPKYLFRKEGQNVTLSCEQNLNHDAMYWYRQDPGQGLRLIYYSQIVNDFQKGDIAEGYSVSREKKESFPLTVTSAQKNPTAFYLCASSARGFGERNQPQHFGDGTRLSIL.

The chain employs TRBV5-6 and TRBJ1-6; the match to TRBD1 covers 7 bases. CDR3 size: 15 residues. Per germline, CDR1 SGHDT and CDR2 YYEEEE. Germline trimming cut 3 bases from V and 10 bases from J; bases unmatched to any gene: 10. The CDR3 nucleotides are TGTGCCAGCAGCTATACGGGACAGTCATTATCACCCCTCCACTTT. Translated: CASSYTGQSLSPLHF.

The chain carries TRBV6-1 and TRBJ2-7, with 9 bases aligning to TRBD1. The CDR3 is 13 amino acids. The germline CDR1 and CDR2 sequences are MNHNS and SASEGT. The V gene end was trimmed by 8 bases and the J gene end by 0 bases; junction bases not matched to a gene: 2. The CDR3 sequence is CASWDRDSYEQYF. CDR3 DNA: TGTGCCAGCTGGGACAGGGACTCCTACGAGCAGTACTTC.

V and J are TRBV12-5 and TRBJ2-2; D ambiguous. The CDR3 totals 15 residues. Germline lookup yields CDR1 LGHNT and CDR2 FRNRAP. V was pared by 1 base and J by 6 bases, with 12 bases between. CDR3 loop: CASGLDRRQPGELFF. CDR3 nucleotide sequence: TGTGCTAGTGGTTTGGACCGCAGGCAGCCCGGGGAGCTGTTTTTT.

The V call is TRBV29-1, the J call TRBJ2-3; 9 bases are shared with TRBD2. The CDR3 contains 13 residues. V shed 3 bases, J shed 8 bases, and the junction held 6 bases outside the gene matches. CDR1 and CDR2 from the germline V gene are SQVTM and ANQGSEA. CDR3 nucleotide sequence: TGCAGCGTTGAGGGGACTAGCCGATCTACGCAGTATTTT. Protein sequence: CSVEGTSRSTQYF.

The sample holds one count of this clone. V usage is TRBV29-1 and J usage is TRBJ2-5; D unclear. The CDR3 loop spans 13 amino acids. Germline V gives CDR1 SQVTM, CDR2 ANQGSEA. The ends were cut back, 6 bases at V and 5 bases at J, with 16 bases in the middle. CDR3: CSVLSLPVETQYF. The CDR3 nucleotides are TGCAGCGTGCTTTCCCTTCCGGTTGAGACCCAGTACTTC.

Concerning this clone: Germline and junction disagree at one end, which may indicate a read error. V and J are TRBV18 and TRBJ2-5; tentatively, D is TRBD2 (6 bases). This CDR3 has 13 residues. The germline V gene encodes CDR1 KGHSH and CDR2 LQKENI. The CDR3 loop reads CASSEVAETAKDF. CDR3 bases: TGTGCCAGCTCAGAAGTAGCGGAGACGGCCAAGGACTTC.

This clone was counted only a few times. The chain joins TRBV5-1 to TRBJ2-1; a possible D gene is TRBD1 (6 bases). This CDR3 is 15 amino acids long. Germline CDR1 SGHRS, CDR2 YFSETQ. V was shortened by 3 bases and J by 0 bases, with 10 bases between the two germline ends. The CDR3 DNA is TGCGCCAGCAGCTCAGGACAGAGCTCCTACAATGAGCAGTTCTTC. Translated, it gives CASSSGQSSYNEQFF.

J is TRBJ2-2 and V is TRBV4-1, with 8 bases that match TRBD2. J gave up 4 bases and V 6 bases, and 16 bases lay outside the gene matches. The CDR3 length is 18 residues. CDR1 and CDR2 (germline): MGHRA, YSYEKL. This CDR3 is CASSRLAGNHRVTGELFF. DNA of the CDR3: TGCGCCAGCAGTCGGTTAGCGGGGAACCACCGGGTCACCGGGGAGCTGTTTTTT.

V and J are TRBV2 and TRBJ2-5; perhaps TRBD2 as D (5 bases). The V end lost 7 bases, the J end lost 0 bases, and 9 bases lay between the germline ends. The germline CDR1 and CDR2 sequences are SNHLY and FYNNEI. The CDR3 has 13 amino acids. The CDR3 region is CASNAGHQETQYF. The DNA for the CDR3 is TGTGCCAGCAATGCGGGTCACCAAGAGACCCAGTACTTC.

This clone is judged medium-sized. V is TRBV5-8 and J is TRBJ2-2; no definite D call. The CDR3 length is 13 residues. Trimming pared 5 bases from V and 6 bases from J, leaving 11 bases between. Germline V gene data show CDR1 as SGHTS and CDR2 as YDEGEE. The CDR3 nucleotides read TGTGCCAGCAGGTCGGGTTGGGCCGGGGAGCTGTTTTTT. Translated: CASRSGWAGELFF.

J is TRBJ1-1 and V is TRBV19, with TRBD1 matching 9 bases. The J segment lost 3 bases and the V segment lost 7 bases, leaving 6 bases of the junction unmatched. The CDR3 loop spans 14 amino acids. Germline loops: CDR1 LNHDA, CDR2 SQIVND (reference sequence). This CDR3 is CASKRRTGDTEAFF. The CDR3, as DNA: TGTGCCAGTAAAAGGAGGACAGGGGACACTGAAGCTTTCTTT.

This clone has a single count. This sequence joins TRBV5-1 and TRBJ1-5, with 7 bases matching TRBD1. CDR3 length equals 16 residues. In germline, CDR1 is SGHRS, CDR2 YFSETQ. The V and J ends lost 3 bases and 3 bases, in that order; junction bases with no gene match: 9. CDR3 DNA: TGCGCCAGCAGCTCCTCAAGTGGGACAGACAATCAGCCCCAGCATTTT. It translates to CASSSSSGTDNQPQHF.

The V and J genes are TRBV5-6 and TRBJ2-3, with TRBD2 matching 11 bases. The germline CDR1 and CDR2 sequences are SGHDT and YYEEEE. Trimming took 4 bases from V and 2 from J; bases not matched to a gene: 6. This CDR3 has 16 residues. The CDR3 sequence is CASSGSTSGATDTQYF. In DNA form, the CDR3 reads TGTGCCAGCAGCGGATCGACTAGCGGGGCCACAGATACGCAGTATTTT.

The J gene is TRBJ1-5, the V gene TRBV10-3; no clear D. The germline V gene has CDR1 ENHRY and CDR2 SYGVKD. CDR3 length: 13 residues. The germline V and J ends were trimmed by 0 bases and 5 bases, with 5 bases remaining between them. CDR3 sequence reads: CAISESADQPQHF. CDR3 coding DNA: TGTGCCATCAGTGAGTCAGCCGATCAGCCCCAGCATTTT.

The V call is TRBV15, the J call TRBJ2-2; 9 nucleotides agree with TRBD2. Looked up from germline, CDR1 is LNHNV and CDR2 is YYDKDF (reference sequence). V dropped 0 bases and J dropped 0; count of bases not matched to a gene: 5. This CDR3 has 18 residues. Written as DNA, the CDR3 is TGTGCCACCAGCAGAGAAAGAGCGGGGGGCGCGAACACCGGGGAGCTGTTTTTT. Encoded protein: CATSRERAGGANTGELFF. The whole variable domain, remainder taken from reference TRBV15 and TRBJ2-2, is DAMVIQNPRYQVTQFGKPVTLSCSQTLNHNVMYWYQQKSSQAPKLLFHYYDKDFNNEADTPDNFQSRRPNTSFCFLDIRSPGLGDTAMYLCATSRERAGGANTGELFFGEGSRLTVL.

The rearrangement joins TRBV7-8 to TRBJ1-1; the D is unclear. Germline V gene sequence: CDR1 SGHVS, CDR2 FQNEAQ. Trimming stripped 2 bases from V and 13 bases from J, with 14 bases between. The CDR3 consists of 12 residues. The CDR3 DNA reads TGTGCCAGCAGCTTATCAGGCAATAATGGTTTCTTT. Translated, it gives CASSLSGNNGFF. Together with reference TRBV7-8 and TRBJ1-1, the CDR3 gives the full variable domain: GAGVSQSPRYKVAKRGQDVALRCDPISGHVSLFWYQQALGQGPEFLTYFQNEAQLDKSGLPSDRFFAERPEGSVSTLKIQRTQQEDSAVYLCASSLSGNNGFFGQGTRLTVV.

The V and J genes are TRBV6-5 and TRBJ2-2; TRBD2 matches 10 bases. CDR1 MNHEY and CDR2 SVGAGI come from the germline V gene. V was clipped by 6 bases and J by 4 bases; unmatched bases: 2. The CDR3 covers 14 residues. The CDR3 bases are TGTGCCAGCAGGGGACTAGCGAGCACCGGGGAGCTGTTTTTT. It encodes CASRGLASTGELFF.

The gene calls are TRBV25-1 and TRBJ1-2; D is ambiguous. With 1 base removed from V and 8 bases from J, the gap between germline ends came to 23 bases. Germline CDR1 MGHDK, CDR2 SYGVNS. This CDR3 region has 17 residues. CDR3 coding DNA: TGTGCCAGCAGTGAATTGACTAGCGGGTACGGCACCTCGGGCTACACCTTC. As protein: CASSELTSGYGTSGYTF.

CDR3 region: CASRPTGLAGRTDTQYF. The CDR3, as DNA: TGTGCCAGCAGACCCACCGGATTAGCGGGGCGCACAGATACGCAGTATTTT. This rearrangement joins TRBV27 to TRBJ2-3; 8 positions agree with TRBD2. The trim removed 6 bases at V and 1 base at J, leaving 12 bases unmatched. The CDR3 is made up of 17 amino acids. The germline CDR1 and CDR2 sequences are MNHEY and SMNVEV (reference sequence).

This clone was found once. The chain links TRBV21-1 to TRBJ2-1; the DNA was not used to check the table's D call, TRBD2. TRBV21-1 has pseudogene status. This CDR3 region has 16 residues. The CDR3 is CASSRFSGIPHNEQFF. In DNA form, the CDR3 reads TGTGCCAGCAGCAGATTTAGCGGGATCCCTCACAATGAGCAGTTCTTC.

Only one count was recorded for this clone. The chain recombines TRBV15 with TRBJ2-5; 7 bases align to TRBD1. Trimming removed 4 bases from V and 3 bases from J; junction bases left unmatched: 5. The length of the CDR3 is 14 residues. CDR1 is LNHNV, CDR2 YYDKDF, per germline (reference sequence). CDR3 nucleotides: TGTGCCACCAGCACTAGACAGGGAAAAGAGACCCAGTACTTC. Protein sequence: CATSTRQGKETQYF.

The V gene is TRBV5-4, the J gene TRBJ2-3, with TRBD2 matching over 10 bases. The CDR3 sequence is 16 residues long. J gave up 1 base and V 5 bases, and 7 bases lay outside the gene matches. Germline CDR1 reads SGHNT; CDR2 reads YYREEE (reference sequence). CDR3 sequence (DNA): TGTGCCAGCAGACGAGCGGGGGGGCACGGCACAGATACGCAGTATTTT. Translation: CASRRAGGHGTDTQYF. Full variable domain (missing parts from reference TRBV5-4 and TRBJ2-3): ETGVTQSPTHLIKTRGQQVTLRCSSQSGHNTVSWYQQALGQGPQFIFQYYREEENGRGNFPPRFSGLQFPNYSSELNVNALELDDSALYLCASRRAGGHGTDTQYFGPGTRLTVL.

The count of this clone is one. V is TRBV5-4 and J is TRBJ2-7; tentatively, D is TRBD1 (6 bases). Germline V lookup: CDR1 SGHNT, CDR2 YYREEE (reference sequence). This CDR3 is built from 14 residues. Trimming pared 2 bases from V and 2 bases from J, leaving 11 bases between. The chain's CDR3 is CASSFGQRPYEQYF. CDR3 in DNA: TGTGCCAGCAGCTTTGGACAGAGACCCTACGAGCAGTACTTC.